These 16 T cell receptor beta chains originate from one sample sequenced in a study of shared clonotypes between healthy human individuals. CD8 cells regarded as naive lacked CD45RO, were positively chosen for CCR7, and omitted terminally differentiated effector memory CD45RA+ cells. Some clones are missing from TCRdb's copy, which holds only in-frame ones; the method was immunoSEQ multiplex PCR. The sample lists about 820,000 clones, 92% occurring once. Material for sequencing was naive CD8+ T cells sorted from blood. The receptors derive from a man younger than 40 in good health.

The CDR3 loop reads CASSHDRRTADLDTQYF. CDR3 coding DNA: TGTGCCAGCAGCCATGATAGAAGGACCGCGGACCTAGATACGCAGTATTTT. This rearrangement joins TRBV7-2 to TRBJ2-3; no firm D call. Per the germline V gene, CDR1 is SGHTA and CDR2 is FQGNSA. The CDR3 sequence is 17 residues long. V dropped 5 bases and J dropped 5 bases, with 23 bases sitting between them.

With respect to this clone: Because the CDR3's place on the DNA is in doubt, the DNA is left out and the CDR3 is given as listed by TCRdb. This chain connects TRBV21-1 to TRBJ1-5; the table assigns TRBD1, which was not confirmed against the DNA. TRBV21-1 is a documented pseudogene. With termini counted, the CDR3 has 17 amino acids. CDR3 protein: CASSNPVGTGSNQPQHF.

V is TRBV6-1 and J is TRBJ2-7; a weak D match, TRBD2 (6 bases). CDR3 size: 15 residues. V lost 6 bases and J lost 0, with 15 bases in between. CDR1 MNHNS and CDR2 SASEGT come from the germline V gene. The CDR3 bases are TGTGCCAGCAGGACCCCGGGACTCCCCTCCTACGAGCAGTACTTC. It translates to CASRTPGLPSYEQYF.

The rearrangement uses TRBV7-8 and TRBJ2-5; D not certain. V was pared by 5 bases and J by 5 bases, with 9 bases between. Per the germline V gene, CDR1 is SGHVS and CDR2 is FQNEAQ. This CDR3 is built from 12 residues. CDR3 loop: CASSMYRETQYF. For the CDR3, the DNA is TGTGCCAGCAGCATGTATAGGGAGACCCAGTACTTC.

The chain joins TRBV7-9 to TRBJ1-4; the match to TRBD1 covers 9 bases. Trimming took 3 bases from V and 8 from J; bases not matched to a gene: 7. There are 15 residues in the CDR3. In germline, CDR1 is SEHNR, CDR2 FQNEAQ (reference sequence). The CDR3 is CASSLGTGGAEKLFF. The CDR3 DNA is TGTGCCAGCAGCTTGGGCACAGGGGGCGCGGAAAAACTGTTTTTT.

This clone was found once. The chain combines TRBV4-3 with TRBJ1-5, with D unclear. V dropped 1 base and J dropped 5 bases, with 12 bases sitting between them. Germline V gene lookup returns CDR1 LGHNA and CDR2 YSLEER. The CDR3 totals 15 residues. CDR3: CASSQVAGMDQPQHF. The CDR3 DNA follows: TGCGCCAGCAGCCAAGTGGCGGGGATGGATCAGCCCCAGCATTTT.

This chain links TRBV10-3 with TRBJ2-3, with 11 bases fitting TRBD1. Germline V gene sequence: CDR1 ENHRY, CDR2 SYGVKD. The CDR3 has 15 amino acids. The ends lost 5 bases at V and 3 bases at J; junction bases unmatched: 4. The CDR3: CAISRTGGTTDTQYF. The CDR3 DNA reads TGTGCCATCAGTCGGACAGGGGGCACGACAGATACGCAGTATTTT.

About this clone: Other DNA sequences from this sample encode an identical CDR3 as well. The chain combines TRBV29-1 with TRBJ2-2; the D gene could be TRBD1 or TRBD2 (5 bases each). The length of the CDR3 is 12 residues. V shed 3 bases and J shed 5 bases, with 7 bases lying between them. CDR1 and CDR2 (germline): SQVTM, ANQGSEA. As DNA, the CDR3 is TGCAGCGTTGATGAGGGGACCGGGGAGCTGTTTTTT. It encodes CSVDEGTGELFF.

The chain joins TRBV6-5 to TRBJ2-7; TRBD1 agrees at 7 bases. This CDR3 is 16 amino acids long. With 4 bases clipped from V and 2 bases from J, the junction kept 11 bases outside the gene matches. CDR1 MNHEY and CDR2 SVGAGI come from the germline V gene. CDR3 sequence: CASSSLFGTEPYEQYF. DNA of the CDR3: TGTGCCAGCAGTTCCCTCTTTGGGACAGAACCCTACGAGCAGTACTTC.

In nucleotides, the CDR3 is TGCAGTGCCAGGCCGTCTGATACGCAGTATTTT. It translates to CSARPSDTQYF. The rearrangement joins TRBV29-1 to TRBJ2-3; D gene ambiguous. The CDR3 is made up of 11 amino acids. Germline V gene sequence: CDR1 SQVTM, CDR2 ANQGSEA.

In its sample, this clone was seen a few times. This chain joins TRBV5-6 and TRBJ1-5; a weak D match, TRBD1 (5 bases). The V gene's germline CDR1 is SGHDT and CDR2 YYEEEE. Between the trimmed V and J ends, which lost 3 bases and 7 bases, there was a span of 14 bases. The CDR3 consists of 14 residues. CDR3 sequence: CASSSGRDGQPQHF. As DNA, the CDR3 is TGTGCCAGCAGCTCAGGGAGGGATGGGCAGCCCCAGCATTTT.

V usage is TRBV9 and J usage is TRBJ2-7, with D maybe TRBD1 (6 bases). CDR3 size: 14 residues. Trimming cost V 2 bases and J 6 bases, with 15 bases left between them. Germline loops: CDR1 SGDLS, CDR2 YYNGEE. The CDR3 region has the DNA TGTGCCAGCAGCGTTCAGGGGATTCCATCCGAGCAGTACTTC. Residues: CASSVQGIPSEQYF.

The chain couples TRBV5-6 to TRBJ2-1, with 10 bases matching TRBD2. V lost 4 bases, J lost 4 bases, and 5 bases stayed unmatched. Germline CDR1 SGHDT, CDR2 YYEEEE. CDR3 length equals 15 residues. DNA of the CDR3: TGTGCCAGCAGCCATCCAGCGGGAGGGTACAATGAGCAGTTCTTC. Translating gives CASSHPAGGYNEQFF.

The genes are TRBV14 and TRBJ2-5, with TRBD2 as a possible D gene (6 bases). V shed 0 bases and J shed 1 base, with 15 bases lying between them. CDR3 size: 17 residues. Germline V CDR1 and CDR2: SGHDN, FVKESK. The CDR3 bases are TGTGCCAGCAGCCAAGATCGACTACTAGCAGGCCAAGAGACCCAGTACTTC. This translates into CASSQDRLLAGQETQYF. The full variable domain, completed using reference TRBV14 and TRBJ2-5, is EAGVTQFPSHSVIEKGQTVTLRCDPISGHDNLYWYRRVMGKEIKFLLHFVKESKQDESGMPNNRFLAERTGGTYSTLKVQPAELEDSGVYFCASSQDRLLAGQETQYFGPGTRLLVL.

Notes on this clone: Other DNA sequences in this specimen translate into the identical CDR3. J is TRBJ2-1 and V is TRBV29-1; maybe TRBD1 (6 bases). The V gene's germline CDR1 is SQVTM and CDR2 ANQGSEA. V was clipped by 1 base and J by 5 bases, with 15 bases between them. This CDR3 is built from 15 residues. As DNA, the CDR3 is TGCAGCGTTGAAGTAACCGGGACACCCCACAATGAGCAGTTCTTC. This sequence encodes CSVEVTGTPHNEQFF.

The gene calls are TRBV5-4 and TRBJ2-5, with 9 bases lining up with TRBD1. Germline V gives CDR1 SGHNT, CDR2 YYREEE (reference sequence). V gave up 4 bases and J gave up 2 bases; unmatched junction bases: 6. The CDR3 spans 15 residues. For the CDR3, the DNA is TGTGCCAGCAGCGAAACCGGGACAGGGCAAGAGACCCAGTACTTC. Translation: CASSETGTGQETQYF.